This T cell receptor (beta chain) was sequenced during a study of blood T cell repertoires in COVID-19. In the study overall: Sites in the United States, Italy and Spain provided acute and convalescent COVID-19 samples. In each case, the material was cDNA or gDNA derived from T cells, B-cell-depleted T cells, or PBMCs.

As handled by the study authors: Nucleated cell counts were estimated from reference gene primer amplification. Generated by immunoSEQ multiplex PCR, the TCRdb table keeps only in-frame clones and is missing some. V, J and clone size are taken as reported in that table, and D and trimming were inferred from the DNA itself. The sample contains approximately 190,000 clones, about four fifths of which appear only once. From germline, CDR1 is SGHNT and CDR2 YYREEE (reference sequence). This CDR3 is 14 amino acids long. V was clipped by 4 bases and J by 3 bases, with 10 bases between them. All enrollees were about 18 to 95 years old and from 20 to 25 US areas. This clone turned up a few times.

Sequences were obtained from PBMCs or T cells enriched from blood (not recorded which). This receptor was identified in a man aged 40-49 years who had recovered from COVID-19. The chain carries TRBV5-4 and TRBJ1-4; D remains unclear. In DNA form, the CDR3 reads TGTGCCAGCAGCCCCTCCGGAGCTAATGAAAAACTGTTTTTT. This translates into CASSPSGANEKLFF.